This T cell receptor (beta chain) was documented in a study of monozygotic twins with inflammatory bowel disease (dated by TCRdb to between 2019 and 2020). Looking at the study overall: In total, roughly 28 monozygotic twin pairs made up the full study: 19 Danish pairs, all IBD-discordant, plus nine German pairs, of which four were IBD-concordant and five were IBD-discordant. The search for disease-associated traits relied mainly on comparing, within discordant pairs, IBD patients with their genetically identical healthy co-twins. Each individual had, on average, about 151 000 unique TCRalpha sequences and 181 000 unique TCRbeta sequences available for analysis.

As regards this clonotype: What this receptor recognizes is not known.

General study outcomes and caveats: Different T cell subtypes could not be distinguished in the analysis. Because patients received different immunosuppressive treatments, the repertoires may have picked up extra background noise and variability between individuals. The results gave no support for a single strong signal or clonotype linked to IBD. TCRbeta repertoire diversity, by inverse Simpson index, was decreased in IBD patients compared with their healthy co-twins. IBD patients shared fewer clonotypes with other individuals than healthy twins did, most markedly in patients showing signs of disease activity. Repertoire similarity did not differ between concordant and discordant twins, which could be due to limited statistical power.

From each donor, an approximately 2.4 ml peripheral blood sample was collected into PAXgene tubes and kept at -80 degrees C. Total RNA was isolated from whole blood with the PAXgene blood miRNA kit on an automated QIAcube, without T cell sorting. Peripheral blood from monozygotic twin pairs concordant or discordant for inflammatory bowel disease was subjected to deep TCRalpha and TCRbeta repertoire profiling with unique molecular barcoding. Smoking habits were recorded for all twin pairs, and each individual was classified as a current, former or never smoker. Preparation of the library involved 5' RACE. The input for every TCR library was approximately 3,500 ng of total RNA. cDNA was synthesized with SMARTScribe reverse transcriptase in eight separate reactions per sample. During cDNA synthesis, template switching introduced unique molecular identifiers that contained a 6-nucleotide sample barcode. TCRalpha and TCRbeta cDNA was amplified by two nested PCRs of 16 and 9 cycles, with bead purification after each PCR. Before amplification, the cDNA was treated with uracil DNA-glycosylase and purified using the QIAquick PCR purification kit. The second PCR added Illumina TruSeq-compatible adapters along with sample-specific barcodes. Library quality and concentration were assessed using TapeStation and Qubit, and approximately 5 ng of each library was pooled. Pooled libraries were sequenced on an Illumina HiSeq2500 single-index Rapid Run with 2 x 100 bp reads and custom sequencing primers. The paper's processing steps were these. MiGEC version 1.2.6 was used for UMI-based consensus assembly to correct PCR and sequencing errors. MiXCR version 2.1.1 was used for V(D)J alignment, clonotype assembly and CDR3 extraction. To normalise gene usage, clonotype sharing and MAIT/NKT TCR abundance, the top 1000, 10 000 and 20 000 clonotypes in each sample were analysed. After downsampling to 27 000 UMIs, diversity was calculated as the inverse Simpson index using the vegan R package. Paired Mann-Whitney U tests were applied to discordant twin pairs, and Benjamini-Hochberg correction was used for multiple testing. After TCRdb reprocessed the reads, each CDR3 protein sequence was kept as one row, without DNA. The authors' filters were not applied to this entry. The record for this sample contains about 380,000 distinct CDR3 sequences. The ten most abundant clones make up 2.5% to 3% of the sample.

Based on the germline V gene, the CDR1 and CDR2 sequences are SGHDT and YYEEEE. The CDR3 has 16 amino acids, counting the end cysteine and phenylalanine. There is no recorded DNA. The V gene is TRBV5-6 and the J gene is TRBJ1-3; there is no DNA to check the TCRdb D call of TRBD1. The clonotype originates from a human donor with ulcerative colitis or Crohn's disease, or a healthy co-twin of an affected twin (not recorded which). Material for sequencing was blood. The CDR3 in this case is CASSLGGPKGRNTIYF.